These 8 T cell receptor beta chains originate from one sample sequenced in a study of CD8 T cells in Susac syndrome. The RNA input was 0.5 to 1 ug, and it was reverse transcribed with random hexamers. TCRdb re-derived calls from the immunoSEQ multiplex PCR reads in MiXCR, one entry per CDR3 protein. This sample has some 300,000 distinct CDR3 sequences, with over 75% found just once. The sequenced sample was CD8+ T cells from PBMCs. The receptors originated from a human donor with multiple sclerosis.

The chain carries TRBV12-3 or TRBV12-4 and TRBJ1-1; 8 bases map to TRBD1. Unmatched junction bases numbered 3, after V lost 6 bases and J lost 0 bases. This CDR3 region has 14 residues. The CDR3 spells CASSPGQVNTEAFF. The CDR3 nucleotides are TGTGCCAGCAGCCCGGGACAGGTGAACACTGAAGCTTTCTTT.

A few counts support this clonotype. CDR3 coding DNA: TGCGCCAGCAGCCAAGGACTAGCGGGAACTGAGCAGTTCTTC. This translates into CASSQGLAGTEQFF. The chain uses TRBV4-1 and TRBJ2-1, with 11 bases matching TRBD2. The CDR3 is made up of 14 amino acids. The trim removed 1 base at V and 9 bases at J, leaving 2 bases unmatched. Germline values: CDR1 MGHRA, CDR2 YSYEKL.

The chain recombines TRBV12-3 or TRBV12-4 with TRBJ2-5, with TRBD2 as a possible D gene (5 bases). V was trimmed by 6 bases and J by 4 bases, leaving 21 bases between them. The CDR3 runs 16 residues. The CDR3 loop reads CASSLHRTQSGETQYF. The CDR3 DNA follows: TGTGCCAGCAGCCTCCACCGGACTCAAAGCGGAGAGACCCAGTACTTC.

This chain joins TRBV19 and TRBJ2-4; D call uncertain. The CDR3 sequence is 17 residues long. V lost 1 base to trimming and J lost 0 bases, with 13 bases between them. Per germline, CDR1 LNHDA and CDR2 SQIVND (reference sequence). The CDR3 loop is CASSIVSSALAKNIQYF. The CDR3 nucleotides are TGTGCCAGTAGTATAGTGTCGAGTGCCCTAGCCAAAAACATTCAGTACTTC. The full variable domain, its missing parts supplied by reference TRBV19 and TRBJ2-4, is DGGITQSPKYLFRKEGQNVTLSCEQNLNHDAMYWYRQDPGQGLRLIYYSQIVNDFQKGDIAEGYSVSREKKESFPLTVTSAQKNPTAFYLCASSIVSSALAKNIQYFGAGTRLSVL.

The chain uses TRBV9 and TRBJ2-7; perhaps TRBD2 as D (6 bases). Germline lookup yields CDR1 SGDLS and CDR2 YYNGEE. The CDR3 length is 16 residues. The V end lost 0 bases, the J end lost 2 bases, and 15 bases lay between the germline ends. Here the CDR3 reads CASSVDGSGGAYEQYF. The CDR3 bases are TGTGCCAGCAGCGTAGACGGTAGCGGAGGAGCCTACGAGCAGTACTTC.

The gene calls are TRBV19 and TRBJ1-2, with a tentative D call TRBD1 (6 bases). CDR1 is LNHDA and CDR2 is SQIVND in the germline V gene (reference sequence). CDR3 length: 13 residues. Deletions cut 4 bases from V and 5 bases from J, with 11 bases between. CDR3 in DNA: TGTGCCAGTAGTAGGACAGTAGGGTATGGCTACACCTTC. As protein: CASSRTVGYGYTF.

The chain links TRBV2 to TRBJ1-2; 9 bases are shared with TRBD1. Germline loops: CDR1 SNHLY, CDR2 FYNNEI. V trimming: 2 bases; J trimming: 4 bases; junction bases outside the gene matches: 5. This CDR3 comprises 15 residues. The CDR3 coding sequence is TGTGCCAGCAGTGAAAGGGACAGGGCTGTCTATGGCTACACCTTC. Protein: CASSERDRAVYGYTF.

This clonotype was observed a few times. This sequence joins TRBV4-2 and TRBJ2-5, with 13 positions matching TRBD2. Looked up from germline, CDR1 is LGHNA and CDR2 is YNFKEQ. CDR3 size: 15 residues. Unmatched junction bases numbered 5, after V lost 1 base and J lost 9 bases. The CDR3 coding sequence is TGTGCCAGCAGCCAAGGGAAAACTAGCGGGGGGGCCCAGTACTTC. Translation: CASSQGKTSGGAQYF.